Shown below are 18 T cell receptor beta chains from a single sample sequenced in a study of cytomegalovirus exposure and HLA in healthy donors. PCR was performed using 60 Vbeta and 13 Jbeta primers. Measured with immunoSEQ multiplex PCR; TCRdb has only the in-frame clones, and not every one. The data contain approximately 82,000 clones, roughly 74% of them seen just once; the ten biggest clones take up over 5%. Sample: PBMCs. The receptors stem from a woman aged 45-60 years in good health and CMV-seropositive.

In its sample, this clone was seen once. The genes are TRBV7-9 and TRBJ2-3; tentatively, D is TRBD2 (5 bases). CDR3 size: 13 residues. The germline V gene has CDR1 SEHNR and CDR2 FQNEAQ (reference sequence). The ends were cut back, 10 bases at V and 2 bases at J, with 13 bases in the middle. The CDR3 bases are TGTGCCACGACTACCCGGATCACAGATACGCAGTATTTT. Encoded protein: CATTTRITDTQYF.

The CDR3 reads CASSLVWTGKYEQYF. The CDR3 DNA follows: TGTGCCAGCAGCTTGGTCTGGACAGGGAAATACGAGCAGTACTTC. This chain uses TRBV5-5 with TRBJ2-7, with 8 bases lining up with TRBD1. This CDR3 has 15 amino acids. CDR1 is SGHKS and CDR2 is YYEKEE in the germline V gene (reference sequence). The V and J ends lost 0 bases and 4 bases, in that order; junction bases with no gene match: 6. The whole variable domain, filled in from reference TRBV5-5 and TRBJ2-7, reads DAGVTQSPTHLIKTRGQQVTLRCSPISGHKSVSWYQQVLGQGPQFIFQYYEKEERGRGNFPDRFSARQFPNYSSELNVNALLLGDSALYLCASSLVWTGKYEQYFGPGTRLTVT.

The chain combines TRBV27 with TRBJ2-7; the D gene is possibly TRBD2 (6 bases). In germline, CDR1 is MNHEY, CDR2 SMNVEV (reference sequence). V lost 3 bases and J lost 2, with 11 bases in between. The CDR3 consists of 14 residues. CDR3 nucleotides: TGTGCCAGCAGTTTCGCGGGACCCACCTACGAGCAGTACTTC. This codes for CASSFAGPTYEQYF.

This CDR3 is CASSDSGGPGETQYF. CDR3 DNA sequence: TGTGCCAGCAGTGACTCGGGAGGGCCGGGCGAGACCCAGTACTTC. V usage is TRBV6-4 and J usage is TRBJ2-5; TRBD2 matches at 7 bases. The CDR3 spans 15 residues. The J segment lost 5 bases and the V segment lost 0 bases, leaving 6 bases of the junction unmatched. The V gene's germline CDR1 is MRHNA and CDR2 SNTAGT.

Only a few counts were recorded for this clone. The CDR3: CASDRGLSVPNNEQFF. Written as DNA, the CDR3 is TGTGCCAGTGACAGGGGGCTTTCTGTGCCGAACAATGAGCAGTTCTTC. The V call is TRBV19, the J call TRBJ2-1; 10 bases agree with TRBD1. This CDR3 contains 16 residues. Trimming took 8 bases from V and 5 from J; bases not matched to a gene: 12. Germline V gene data show CDR1 as LNHDA and CDR2 as SQIVND (reference sequence).

The chain is built from TRBV5-1 and TRBJ2-1; 10 bases are a match to TRBD2. V lost 4 bases to trimming and J lost 5 bases; unmatched junction nucleotides: 3. The CDR3 consists of 14 residues. Germline CDR1 reads SGHRS; CDR2 reads YFSETQ. CDR3 loop: CASSPGTSDNEQFF. The CDR3 bases are TGCGCCAGCAGCCCCGGGACTAGCGACAATGAGCAGTTCTTC.

J is TRBJ1-2 and V is TRBV30; 8 nucleotides agree with TRBD1. The junction had 10 bases not matched to a gene; V was cut back by 4 bases and J by 0 bases. Germline V gene sequence: CDR1 GTSNPN, CDR2 SVGIG (reference sequence). This CDR3 is built from 16 residues. The CDR3 here is CAWIGGGGQANYGYTF. DNA of the CDR3: TGTGCCTGGATAGGTGGAGGGGGACAGGCTAACTATGGCTACACCTTC.

The chain has TRBV15 and TRBJ1-5; TRBD1 is a possible D gene (5 bases). The CDR3 loop spans 14 amino acids. Germline values: CDR1 LNHNV, CDR2 YYDKDF (reference sequence). V was trimmed by 10 bases and J by 3 bases, leaving 16 bases between them. The CDR3, as DNA: TGTGCCATCTTGGAGGGGAGGGCCAATCAGCCCCAGCATTTT. This sequence encodes CAILEGRANQPQHF.

This chain joins TRBV5-6 and TRBJ2-2; D ambiguous. CDR1 SGHDT and CDR2 YYEEEE come from the germline V gene. This CDR3 region has 15 residues. The germline V and J ends were trimmed by 0 bases and 4 bases, with 10 bases remaining between them. The CDR3 nucleotides are TGTGCCAGCAGCTTGGCCTTAGTTGCCACCGGGGAGCTGTTTTTT. Translated: CASSLALVATGELFF.

This clone has just a few counts. The chain employs TRBV4-1 and TRBJ2-3, with 13 bases fitting TRBD2. Per germline, CDR1 MGHRA and CDR2 YSYEKL. Trimming took 3 bases from V and 6 from J; bases not matched to a gene: 6. This CDR3 spans 16 amino acids. The CDR3 sequence: CASSHGLAGATDTQYF. Here the CDR3 DNA reads TGCGCCAGCAGCCACGGACTAGCGGGAGCAACGGATACGCAGTATTTT.

The V call is TRBV11-2, the J call TRBJ2-1; 7 positions match TRBD1. The CDR3 runs 14 residues. Trimming took 3 bases from V and 4 from J; bases not matched to a gene: 3. Germline CDR1 and CDR2: SGHAT and FQNNGV. The DNA for the CDR3 is TGTGCCAGCAGCTTTGGGACAGTATACAATGAGCAGTTCTTC. Amino acids: CASSFGTVYNEQFF.

V usage is TRBV7-9 and J usage is TRBJ1-5, with 7 nucleotides matching TRBD1. Germline assignment: CDR1 SEHNR and CDR2 FQNEAQ (reference sequence). This CDR3 is built from 15 residues. V shed 1 base and J 1 base; nucleotides not matched to a gene: 1. The chain's CDR3 is CASSLGTGSNQPQHF. The CDR3 coding sequence is TGTGCCAGCAGCTTAGGGACAGGAAGCAATCAGCCCCAGCATTTT.

CDR3 nucleotide sequence: TGTGCCAGCAGTTTAATCGGACTAGCGGGAGCCGGGGGACACAATGAGCAGTTCTTC. This codes for CASSLIGLAGAGGHNEQFF. The J gene is TRBJ2-1, the V gene TRBV27; TRBD2 matches at 13 bases. The CDR3 is 19 residues long. Germline V gene sequence: CDR1 MNHEY, CDR2 SMNVEV (reference sequence). V shed 2 bases and J 5 bases; nucleotides not matched to a gene: 12.

This clone was found once. J is TRBJ2-5 and V is TRBV28, with 9 bases fitting TRBD1. The ends lost 6 bases at V and 10 bases at J; junction bases unmatched: 15. Germline V lookup: CDR1 MDHEN, CDR2 SYDVKM. This CDR3 has 15 amino acids. The CDR3: CASSPSGQGLQIQYF. CDR3 in DNA: TGTGCCAGCAGCCCCTCTGGACAGGGGTTGCAGATCCAGTACTTC. Drawing the rest from reference TRBV28 and TRBJ2-5, the complete variable domain is DVKVTQSSRYLVKRTGEKVFLECVQDMDHENMFWYRQDPGLGLRLIYFSYDVKMKEKGDIPEGYSVSREKKERFSLILESASTNQTSMYLCASSPSGQGLQIQYFGPGTRLLVL.

J is TRBJ1-1 and V is TRBV5-1; TRBD1 matches 7 bases. The germline V gene encodes CDR1 SGHRS and CDR2 YFSETQ. The CDR3 loop spans 15 amino acids. The ends lost 1 base at V and 1 base at J; junction bases unmatched: 4. The CDR3 reads CASSLSGQTNTEAFF. CDR3 in DNA: TGCGCCAGCAGCTTGTCGGGACAGACGAACACTGAAGCTTTCTTT.

The chain joins TRBV7-3 to TRBJ2-3, with D possibly matching TRBD1 (6 bases). Germline V gives CDR1 SGHTA, CDR2 FQGTGA. The CDR3 covers 15 residues. Trimming took off 4 bases at V and 3 bases at J, with 14 bases between the two ends. The CDR3 sequence is CASSSQGRWTDTQYF. CDR3 bases: TGTGCCAGCAGCTCACAGGGTCGCTGGACAGATACGCAGTATTTT.

This rearrangement joins TRBV6-1 to TRBJ1-1; D remains unclear. Looked up from germline, CDR1 is MNHNS and CDR2 is SASEGT. Trimming left V 7 bases short and J 0 bases short, with 9 bases between. CDR3 length equals 13 residues. Written as DNA, the CDR3 is TGTGCCAGCAAGCAGGAGGTGAACACTGAAGCTTTCTTT. Amino acids: CASKQEVNTEAFF.

This chain connects TRBV11-3 to TRBJ2-1; 11 bases line up with TRBD2. The V segment lost 5 bases and the J segment 4 bases; nucleotides outside the gene matches: 7. CDR3 length: 16 amino acids. Germline CDR1 SGHNT, CDR2 YENEEA. CDR3 bases: TGTGCCAGCAGCCCCCACCTAGCGGGAGGATACAATGAGCAGTTCTTC. The encoded protein is CASSPHLAGGYNEQFF.